The rows below give T cell receptor beta chains drawn from one sample of a study of blood T cell repertoires in COVID-19. Produced via immunoSEQ multiplex PCR; TCRdb's table is partial and in-frame only. The sample contains a few hundred thousand clones, around 90% of which appear only once. Material: PBMCs or T cells enriched from blood (not recorded which). The receptors originated from a man aged 25 to 45 who had recovered from COVID-19. Each CDR3 is given with its conserved first and last residue. Each record gives: clone size, V gene, J gene, D gene, CDR3 DNA, CDR3 protein. The D gene is left open where the match is weak. Size tells how often a clone was seen (once, few, many) or the class of an expanded clone, and some rows leave it out.

clone_size: -; v_call: TRBV28; j_call: TRBJ2-2; d_call: TRBD2; cdr3_nt: TGTGCCAGCACCCTCGGGGGGGGCTCGAACACCGGGGAGCTGTTTTTT; cdr3_aa: CASTLGGGSNTGELFF
clone_size: few; v_call: TRBV11-2; j_call: TRBJ2-3; d_call: TRBD2; cdr3_nt: TGTGCCAGCAGCCCTGGGGCGGGGGGGCGAGATACGCAGTATTTT; cdr3_aa: CASSPGAGGRDTQYF
clone_size: -; v_call: TRBV28; j_call: TRBJ1-2; d_call: -; cdr3_nt: TGTGCCAGCAGTTTGCCCGGACAGATTCTATATGGCTACACCTTC; cdr3_aa: CASSLPGQILYGYTF
clone_size: -; v_call: TRBV28; j_call: TRBJ1-2; d_call: -; cdr3_nt: TGTGCCAGCAGTGAACAGGGACCTAACTATGGCTACACCTTC; cdr3_aa: CASSEQGPNYGYTF
clone_size: -; v_call: TRBV28; j_call: TRBJ1-3; d_call: -; cdr3_nt: TGTGCCACCCTGGACACCTACTCTGGAAACACCATATATTTT; cdr3_aa: CATLDTYSGNTIYF
clone_size: -; v_call: TRBV7-9; j_call: TRBJ1-2; d_call: -; cdr3_nt: TGTGCCAGCAGCTCTCAAAACTTTAACTATGGCTACACCTTC; cdr3_aa: CASSSQNFNYGYTF
clone_size: -; v_call: TRBV3-1/TRBV3-2; j_call: TRBJ1-1; d_call: -; cdr3_nt: TGTGCCAGCAGCCAAAGAAAGGGGTTTACTGAAGCTTTCTTT; cdr3_aa: CASSQRKGFTEAFF
clone_size: -; v_call: TRBV2; j_call: TRBJ1-1; d_call: TRBD1; cdr3_nt: TGTGCCTTCTCGGGACAGGGGAACACTGAAGCTTTCTTT; cdr3_aa: CAFSGQGNTEAFF
clone_size: -; v_call: TRBV7-3; j_call: TRBJ1-1; d_call: -; cdr3_nt: TGTGCCAGCAGCTTAATTCGGAGGGGTAGCACTGAAGCTTTCTTT; cdr3_aa: CASSLIRRGSTEAFF
clone_size: -; v_call: TRBV5-1; j_call: TRBJ2-2; d_call: TRBD1; cdr3_nt: TGCGCCAGCAGCTTACTACCGGGACAGGGGGCGTTAAACACCGGGGAGCTGTTTTTT; cdr3_aa: CASSLLPGQGALNTGELFF
clone_size: once; v_call: TRBV7-2; j_call: TRBJ2-7; d_call: TRBD1; cdr3_nt: TGTGCCAGCAGCTCTGGGACAGGCTCCTACGAGCAGTACTTC; cdr3_aa: CASSSGTGSYEQYF
clone_size: -; v_call: TRBV3-1/TRBV3-2; j_call: TRBJ2-1; d_call: TRBD2; cdr3_nt: TGTGCCAGCAGCCAGCCGGGACTAGCGGAAGTTCACAATGAGCAGTTCTTC; cdr3_aa: CASSQPGLAEVHNEQFF
clone_size: -; v_call: TRBV5-1; j_call: TRBJ1-4; d_call: -; cdr3_nt: TGCGCCAGCAGCTTGACAGTCCTTAATGAAAAACTGTTTTTT; cdr3_aa: CASSLTVLNEKLFF
clone_size: -; v_call: TRBV6-5; j_call: TRBJ2-7; d_call: -; cdr3_nt: TGTGCCAGCAGTTCTGGACGGGGGTACTCCTACGAGCAGTACTTC; cdr3_aa: CASSSGRGYSYEQYF
clone_size: -; v_call: TRBV6-1; j_call: TRBJ2-6; d_call: TRBD1; cdr3_nt: TGTGCCAGCAGTGTGTGGACAGGGGACGCTGGGGCCAACGTCCTGACTTTC; cdr3_aa: CASSVWTGDAGANVLTF